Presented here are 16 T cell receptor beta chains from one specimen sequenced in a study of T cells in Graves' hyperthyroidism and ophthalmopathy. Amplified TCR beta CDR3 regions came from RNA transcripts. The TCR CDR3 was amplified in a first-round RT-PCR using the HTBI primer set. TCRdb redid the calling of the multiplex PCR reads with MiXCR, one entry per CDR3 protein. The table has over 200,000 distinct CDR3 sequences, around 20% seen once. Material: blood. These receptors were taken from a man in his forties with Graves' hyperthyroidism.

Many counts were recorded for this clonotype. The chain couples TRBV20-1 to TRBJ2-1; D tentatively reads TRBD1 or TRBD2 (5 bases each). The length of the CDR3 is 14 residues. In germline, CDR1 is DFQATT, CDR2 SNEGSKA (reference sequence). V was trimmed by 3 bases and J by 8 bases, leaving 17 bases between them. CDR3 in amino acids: CSASGQGVVDEQFF. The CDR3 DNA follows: TGCAGTGCTAGCGGGCAGGGAGTTGTCGATGAGCAGTTCTTC.

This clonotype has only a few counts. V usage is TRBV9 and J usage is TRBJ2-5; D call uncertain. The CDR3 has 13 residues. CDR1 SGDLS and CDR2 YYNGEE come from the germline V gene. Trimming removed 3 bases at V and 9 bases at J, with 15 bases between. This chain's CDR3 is CASSADPRMAQYF. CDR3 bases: TGTGCCAGCAGCGCGGACCCACGGATGGCCCAGTACTTC.

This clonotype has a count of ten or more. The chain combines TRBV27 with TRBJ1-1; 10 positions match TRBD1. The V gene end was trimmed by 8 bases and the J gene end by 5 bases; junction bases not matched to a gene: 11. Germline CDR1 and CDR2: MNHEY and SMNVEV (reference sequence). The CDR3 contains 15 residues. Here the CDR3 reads CASSSSGTGATEAFF. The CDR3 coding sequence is TGTGCCAGCTCCTCCTCCGGGACAGGGGCGACTGAAGCTTTCTTT.

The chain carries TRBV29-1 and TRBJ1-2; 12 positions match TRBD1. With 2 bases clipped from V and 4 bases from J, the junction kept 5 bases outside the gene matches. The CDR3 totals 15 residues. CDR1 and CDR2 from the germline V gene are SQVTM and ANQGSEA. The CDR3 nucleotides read TGCAGCGTTGAAAGAGGGACAGGGGGCATCTATGGCTACACCTTC. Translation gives CSVERGTGGIYGYTF.

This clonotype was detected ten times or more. In nucleotides, the CDR3 is TGTGCCAGCAGTGAACAAGGGGCTGGGAACACTGAAGCTTTCTTT. As protein: CASSEQGAGNTEAFF. The chain links TRBV2 to TRBJ1-1; D possibly corresponds to TRBD1 (5 bases). The CDR3 spans 15 residues. The germline gives CDR1 SNHLY, CDR2 FYNNEI. Trimming stripped 2 bases from V and 1 base from J, with 11 bases between.

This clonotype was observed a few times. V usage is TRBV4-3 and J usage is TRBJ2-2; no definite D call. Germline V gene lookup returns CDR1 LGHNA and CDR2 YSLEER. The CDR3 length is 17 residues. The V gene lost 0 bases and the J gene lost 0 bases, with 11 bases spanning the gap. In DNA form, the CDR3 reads TGCGCCAGCAGCCAAGATCCATACAGACCGAACACCGGGGAGCTGTTTTTT. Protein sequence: CASSQDPYRPNTGELFF.

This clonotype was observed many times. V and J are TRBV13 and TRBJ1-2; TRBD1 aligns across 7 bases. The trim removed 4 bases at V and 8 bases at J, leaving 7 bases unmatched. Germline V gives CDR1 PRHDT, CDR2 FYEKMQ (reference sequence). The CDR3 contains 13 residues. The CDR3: CASSSTGAWGYTF. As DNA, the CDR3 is TGTGCCAGCAGCTCCACAGGGGCTTGGGGCTACACCTTC.

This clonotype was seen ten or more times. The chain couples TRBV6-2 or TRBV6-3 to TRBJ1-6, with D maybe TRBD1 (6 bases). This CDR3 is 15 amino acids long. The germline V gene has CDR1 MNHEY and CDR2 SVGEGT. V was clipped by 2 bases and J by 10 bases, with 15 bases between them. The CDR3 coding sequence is TGTGCCAGCAGTTACGACAGGATCCACAGGTCACCCCTCCACTTT. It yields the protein CASSYDRIHRSPLHF.

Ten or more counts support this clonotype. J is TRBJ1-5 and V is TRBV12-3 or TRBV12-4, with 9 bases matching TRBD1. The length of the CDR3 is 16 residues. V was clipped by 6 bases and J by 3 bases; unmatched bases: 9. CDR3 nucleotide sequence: TGTGCCAGCAGGATCCGGACAGGGGCGGTCAATCAGCCCCAGCATTTT. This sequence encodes CASRIRTGAVNQPQHF.

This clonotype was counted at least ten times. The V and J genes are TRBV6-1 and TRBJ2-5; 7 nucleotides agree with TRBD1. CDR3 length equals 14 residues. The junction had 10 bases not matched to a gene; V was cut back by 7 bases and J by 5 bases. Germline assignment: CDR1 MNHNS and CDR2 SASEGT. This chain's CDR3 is CASKSTGLLETQYF. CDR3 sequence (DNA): TGTGCCAGCAAATCGACAGGGCTGCTCGAGACCCAGTACTTC.

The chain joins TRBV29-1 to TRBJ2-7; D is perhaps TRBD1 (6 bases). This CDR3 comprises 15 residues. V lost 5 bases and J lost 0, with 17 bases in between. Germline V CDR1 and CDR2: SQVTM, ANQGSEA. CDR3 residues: CSVMPLAGDSYEQYF. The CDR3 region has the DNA TGCAGCGTTATGCCCCTAGCAGGGGACTCCTACGAGCAGTACTTC.

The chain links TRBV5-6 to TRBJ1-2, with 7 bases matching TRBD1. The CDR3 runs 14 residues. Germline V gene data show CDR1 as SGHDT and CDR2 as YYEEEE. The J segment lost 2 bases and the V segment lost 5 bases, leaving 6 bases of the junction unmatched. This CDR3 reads CASSMTGPNYGYTF. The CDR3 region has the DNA TGTGCCAGCAGTATGACAGGGCCCAACTATGGCTACACCTTC. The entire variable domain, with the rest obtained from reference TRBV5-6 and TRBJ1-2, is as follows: DAGVTQSPTHLIKTRGQQVTLRCSPKSGHDTVSWYQQALGQGPQFIFQYYEEEERQRGNFPDRFSGHQFPNYSSELNVNALLLGDSALYLCASSMTGPNYGYTFGSGTRLTVV.

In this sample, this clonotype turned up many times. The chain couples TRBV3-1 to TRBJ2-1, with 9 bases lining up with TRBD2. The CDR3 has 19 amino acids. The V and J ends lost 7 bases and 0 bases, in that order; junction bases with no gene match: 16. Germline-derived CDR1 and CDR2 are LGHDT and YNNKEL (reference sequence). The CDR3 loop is CASTLNGLAGPSSYNEQFF. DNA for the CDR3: TGTGCCAGCACCCTCAACGGGCTAGCGGGGCCTAGCTCCTACAATGAGCAGTTCTTC.

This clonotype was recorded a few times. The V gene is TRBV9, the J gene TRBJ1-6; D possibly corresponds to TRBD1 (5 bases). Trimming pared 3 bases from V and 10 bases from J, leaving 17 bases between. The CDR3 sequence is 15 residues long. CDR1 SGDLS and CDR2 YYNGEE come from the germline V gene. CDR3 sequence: CASSASAGVGSPLHF. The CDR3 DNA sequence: TGTGCCAGCAGCGCCTCCGCGGGGGTTGGATCACCCCTCCACTTT.

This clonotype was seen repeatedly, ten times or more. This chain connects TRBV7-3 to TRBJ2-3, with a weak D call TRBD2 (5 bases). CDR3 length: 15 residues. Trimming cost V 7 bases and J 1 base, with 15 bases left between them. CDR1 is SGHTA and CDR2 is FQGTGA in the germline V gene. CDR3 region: CASTPGGSGTDTQYF. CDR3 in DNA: TGTGCCAGCACCCCAGGAGGTTCGGGCACAGATACGCAGTATTTT.

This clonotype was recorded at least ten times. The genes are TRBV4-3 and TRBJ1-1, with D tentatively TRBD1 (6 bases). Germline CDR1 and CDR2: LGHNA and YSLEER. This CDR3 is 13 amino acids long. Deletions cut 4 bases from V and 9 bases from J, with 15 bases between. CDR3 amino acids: CASSRVDSGQAFF. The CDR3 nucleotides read TGCGCCAGCAGCCGGGTGGACAGCGGACAAGCTTTCTTT.